This T cell receptor (beta chain) was captured in a study of T cells in Graves' hyperthyroidism and ophthalmopathy (dated by TCRdb to about 2019). Context from the whole study: Peripheral blood was collected at initial diagnosis, before any treatment. To identify distinguishing TCR V-J signatures, a discovery cohort of 100 or so patients was used, comprising under 45 with Graves' ophthalmopathy and about 59 with stable Graves' hyperthyroidism. Prospective prediction of ophthalmopathy was tested in an independent validation cohort consisting of 18 to 20 hyperthyroidism patients and approximately 16 patients who later progressed to ophthalmopathy. For training and testing, the 80 to 100 patients in the discovery cohort were randomly divided in a 7:3 ratio. Thyroid tissue and blood T-cell repertoires from six or seven Graves' hyperthyroidism patients were also compared in the study. After blood sampling, hyperthyroidism patients were treated with methimazole at a starting dose of 30 mg daily, and ophthalmopathy patients were treated with high-dose intravenous methylprednisolone. According to the paper, TCR Vbeta CDR3 sequencing was carried out on some 130 peripheral blood samples, which came from about 45 ophthalmopathy, around 75 hyperthyroidism and roughly 17 progressor patients.

Hyperthyroidism patients were aged 18 to 65 years and newly diagnosed, with disease duration of less than 2 months. Exclusion was applied to patients with uncontrolled infections, other autoimmune diseases, pregnancy or lactation. Clinical symptoms, serum thyroxine and TRAb, thyroid ultrasound, and orbital computed tomography formed the basis for the diagnoses. Blood from progressor patients was collected at the time of first diagnosis with hyperthyroidism, before any ophthalmopathy symptoms had appeared. PBMCs were separated from 8 to 10 ml of fresh peripheral blood using Ficoll-Paque density gradient centrifugation. Patients classed as progressors first received a Graves' hyperthyroidism diagnosis and then went on to develop ophthalmopathy during follow-up. Total RNA was extracted using Trizol reagent, and RNA quality was assessed on an Agilent 2100 Bioanalyzer. In its sample, this clonotype was seen many times. The clone's antigen remains unknown. Qualities for individual bases were not recorded, and no much larger clone is one base off.

The TCR beta CDR3 regions were amplified from the RNA transcripts. The first round of RT-PCR for the TCR CDR3 was performed with the HTBI primer set and the Qiagen OneStep RT-PCR kit. The libraries were constructed in a second round of multiplex PCR and then size-selected and purified. Libraries were sequenced paired-end with 100 bp reads on an Illumina HiSeq2000. Regarding the original processing steps: SOAPnuke was used to process the raw data, removing reads that contained adapters or uncalled bases, had a mean Phred below 15, or lacked an exact match to the constant primer or identifier. High-quality paired reads were merged using COPE v1.2.5, and each unique nucleotide sequence was defined as a clonotype. Clonotypes were aligned to IMGT TRBV, TRBD and TRBJ reference segments using MiTCR v1.1. Analysis was restricted to V-J combinations with a frequency above 0.0001, which covered about 99% of repertoires. A TCS score was defined as the ratio between F50 (clonal expansion) and ExV (chaos), using BLOSUM62-based TCRdist between CDR3 peptides within each V-J. Welch's t-statistics and random forest reduced some 510 V-J features to some 14, which were used in a naive Bayes classifier (R e1071). The raw public data were reprocessed by TCRdb itself: fastp quality trimming at Q25, MiXCR clonotype calling, in-frame beta chains only. Merged by CDR3 protein, the rows form single entries marked with the most common genes and DNA. The V and J calls were determined by TCRdb, not by the authors. The sample includes hundreds of thousands of distinct CDR3 sequences, with about 15% observed a single time. The biggest ten clones account for more than 5% of the sample.

The germline V and J ends show losses of 5 bases and 3 bases respectively, and no gene match explains 5 bases of the junction. The CDR3, from cysteine to phenylalanine, totals 14 residues. The kept DNA is CDR3 alone, 42 bases in frame from the first base. CDR1 and CDR2, per the germline V gene, are KGHSH and LQKENI. General conclusions and limits of the study: Most expanded thyroid clonotypes (frequency above 0.001) were also found in blood, which suggests that blood repertoires may mirror thyroid immune responses. In validation, progression to ophthalmopathy was predicted by the model with 55% to 71% sensitivity and approximately 78% specificity, a median of approximately 6.5 months before onset. No statistical method was used to fix the sample size in advance, and group allocation was not hidden from the investigators. In cross-validation, a model built on a 13 V-J signature told ophthalmopathy apart from stable hyperthyroidism with 85% to 90% sensitivity and about 81% specificity, and in testing the same model reached 80%/75%.

The sequenced sample was blood. This receptor was taken from a woman in her 30s with Graves' hyperthyroidism that later progressed to Graves' ophthalmopathy. Recombination connected TRBV18 to TRBJ2-7; 9 nucleotides in the junction match TRBD1. In nucleotide form, the sequence is TGTGCCAGCTCAGGGACAGGGACCAACTACGAGCAGTACTTC. Its amino acids are CASSGTGTNYEQYF.